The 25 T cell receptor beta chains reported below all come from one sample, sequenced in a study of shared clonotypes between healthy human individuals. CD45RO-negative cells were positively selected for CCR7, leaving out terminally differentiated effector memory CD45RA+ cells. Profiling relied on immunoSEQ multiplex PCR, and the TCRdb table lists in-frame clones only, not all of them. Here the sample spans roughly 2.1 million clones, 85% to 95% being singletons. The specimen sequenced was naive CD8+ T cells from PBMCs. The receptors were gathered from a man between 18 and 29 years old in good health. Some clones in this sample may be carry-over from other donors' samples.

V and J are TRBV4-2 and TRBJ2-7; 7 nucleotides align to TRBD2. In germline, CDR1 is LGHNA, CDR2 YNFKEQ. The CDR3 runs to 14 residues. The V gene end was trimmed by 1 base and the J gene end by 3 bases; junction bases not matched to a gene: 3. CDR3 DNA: TGTGCCAGCAGCCAAGCTAGCGGCTTCTACGAGCAGTACTTC. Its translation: CASSQASGFYEQYF.

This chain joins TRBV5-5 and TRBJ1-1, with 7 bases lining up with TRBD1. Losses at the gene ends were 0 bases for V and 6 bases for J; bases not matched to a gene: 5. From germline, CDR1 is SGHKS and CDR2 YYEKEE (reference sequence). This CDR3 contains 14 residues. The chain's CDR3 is CASSLVRGVSEAFF. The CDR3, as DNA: TGTGCCAGCAGCTTGGTCAGGGGGGTTTCTGAAGCTTTCTTT.

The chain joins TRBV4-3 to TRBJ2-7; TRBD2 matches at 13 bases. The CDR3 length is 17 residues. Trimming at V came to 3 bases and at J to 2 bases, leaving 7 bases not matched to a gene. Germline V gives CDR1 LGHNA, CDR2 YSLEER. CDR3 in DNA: TGCGCCAGCAGCCATGGACTAGCGGGAGTTAGCCCCTACGAGCAGTACTTC. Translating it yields CASSHGLAGVSPYEQYF.

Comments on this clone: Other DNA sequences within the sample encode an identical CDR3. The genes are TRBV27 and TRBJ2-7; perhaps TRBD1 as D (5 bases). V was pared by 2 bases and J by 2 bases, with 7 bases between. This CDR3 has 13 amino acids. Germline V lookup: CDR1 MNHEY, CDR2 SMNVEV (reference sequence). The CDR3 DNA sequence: TGTGCCAGCAGTTTAAGACAGCCCTACGAGCAGTACTTC. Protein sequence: CASSLRQPYEQYF.

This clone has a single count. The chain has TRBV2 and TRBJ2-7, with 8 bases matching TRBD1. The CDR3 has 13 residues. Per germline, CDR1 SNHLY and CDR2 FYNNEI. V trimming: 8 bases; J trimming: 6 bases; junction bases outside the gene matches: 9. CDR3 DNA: TGTGCCAGCCTTGGACAGGGTATTCGCGAGCAGTACTTC. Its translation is CASLGQGIREQYF.

CDR3 DNA sequence: TGTGCCAGCAGCTATAGCAGCGGGAGGGATGAGCAGTTCTTC. Translated: CASSYSSGRDEQFF. The chain joins TRBV4-2 to TRBJ2-1; 10 nucleotides align to TRBD2. V lost 5 bases and J lost 8; bases outside the gene matches: 6. Germline CDR1 is LGHNA and CDR2 is YNFKEQ. This CDR3 has 14 amino acids.

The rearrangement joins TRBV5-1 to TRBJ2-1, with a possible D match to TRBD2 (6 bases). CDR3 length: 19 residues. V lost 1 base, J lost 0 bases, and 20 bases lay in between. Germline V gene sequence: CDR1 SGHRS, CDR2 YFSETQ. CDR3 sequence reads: CASSLTSGHRSGSYNEQFF. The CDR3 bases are TGCGCCAGCAGCTTGACCAGCGGGCACCGTTCCGGCTCCTACAATGAGCAGTTCTTC.

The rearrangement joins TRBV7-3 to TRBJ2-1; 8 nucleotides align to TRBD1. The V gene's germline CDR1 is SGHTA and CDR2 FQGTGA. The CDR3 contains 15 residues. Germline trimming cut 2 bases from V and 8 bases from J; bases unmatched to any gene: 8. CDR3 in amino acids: CASSLWTGSKDEQFF. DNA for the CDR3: TGTGCCAGCAGCTTATGGACAGGGAGCAAGGATGAGCAGTTCTTC. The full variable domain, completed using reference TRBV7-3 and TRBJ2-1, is GAGVSQTPSNKVTEKGKYVELRCDPISGHTALYWYRQSLGQGPEFLIYFQGTGAADDSGLPNDRFFAVRPEGSVSTLKIQRTERGDSAVYLCASSLWTGSKDEQFFGPGTRLTVL.

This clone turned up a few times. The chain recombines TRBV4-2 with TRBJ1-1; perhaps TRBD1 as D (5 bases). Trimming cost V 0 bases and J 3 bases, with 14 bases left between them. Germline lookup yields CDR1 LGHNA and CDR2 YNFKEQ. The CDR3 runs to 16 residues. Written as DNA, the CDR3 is TGTGCCAGCAGCCAAGACGGGGAGGGACGAGACACTGAAGCTTTCTTT. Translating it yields CASSQDGEGRDTEAFF.

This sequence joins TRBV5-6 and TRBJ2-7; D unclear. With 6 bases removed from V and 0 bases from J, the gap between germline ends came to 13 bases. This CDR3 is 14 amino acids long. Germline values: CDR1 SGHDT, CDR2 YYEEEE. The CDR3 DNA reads TGTGCCAGCACCAACGGCGGAAGCTCCTACGAGCAGTACTTC. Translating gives CASTNGGSSYEQYF.

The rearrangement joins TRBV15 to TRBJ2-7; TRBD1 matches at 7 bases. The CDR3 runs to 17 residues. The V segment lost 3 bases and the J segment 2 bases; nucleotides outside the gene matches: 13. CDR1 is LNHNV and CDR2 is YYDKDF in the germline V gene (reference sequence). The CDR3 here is CATSSHQKDRRPYEQYF. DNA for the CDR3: TGTGCCACCAGCAGTCATCAGAAGGACAGGAGACCCTACGAGCAGTACTTC.

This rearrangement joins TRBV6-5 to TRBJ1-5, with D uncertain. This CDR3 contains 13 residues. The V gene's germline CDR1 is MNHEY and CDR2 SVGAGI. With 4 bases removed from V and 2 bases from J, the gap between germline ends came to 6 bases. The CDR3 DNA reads TGTGCCAGCAGTTTAAACGGCAATCAGCCCCAGCATTTT. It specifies CASSLNGNQPQHF.

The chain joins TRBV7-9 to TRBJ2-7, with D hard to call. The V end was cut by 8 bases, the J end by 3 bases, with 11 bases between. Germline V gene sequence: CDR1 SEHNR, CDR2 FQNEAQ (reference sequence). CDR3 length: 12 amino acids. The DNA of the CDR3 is TGTGCCAGCTCACCGCACTACTACGAGCAGTACTTC. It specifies CASSPHYYEQYF.

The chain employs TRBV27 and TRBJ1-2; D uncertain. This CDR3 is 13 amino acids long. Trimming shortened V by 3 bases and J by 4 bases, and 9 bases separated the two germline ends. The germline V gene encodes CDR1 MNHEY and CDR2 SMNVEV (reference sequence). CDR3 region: CASSFGFGYGYTF. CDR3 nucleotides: TGTGCCAGCAGTTTCGGCTTCGGCTATGGCTACACCTTC.

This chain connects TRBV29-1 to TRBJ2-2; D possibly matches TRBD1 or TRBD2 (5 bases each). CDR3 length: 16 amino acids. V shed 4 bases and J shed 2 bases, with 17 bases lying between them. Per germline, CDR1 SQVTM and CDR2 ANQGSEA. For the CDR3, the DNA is TGCAGCGTTGTCCGTCCCGGGGCAGGAAACACCGGGGAGCTGTTTTTT. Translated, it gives CSVVRPGAGNTGELFF.

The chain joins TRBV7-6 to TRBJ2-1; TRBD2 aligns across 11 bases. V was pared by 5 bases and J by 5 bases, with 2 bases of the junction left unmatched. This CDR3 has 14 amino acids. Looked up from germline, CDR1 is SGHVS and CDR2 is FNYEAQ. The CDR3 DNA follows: TGTGCCAGCAGCGGACTAGCGGGTCACAATGAGCAGTTCTTC. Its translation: CASSGLAGHNEQFF.

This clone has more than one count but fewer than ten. For the CDR3, the DNA is TGTGCCAGCAGCCAAGATACGTGGGGGAACACTGAAGCTTTCTTT. Its translation is CASSQDTWGNTEAFF. This rearrangement joins TRBV14 to TRBJ1-1; no clear D. Germline V gene sequence: CDR1 SGHDN, CDR2 FVKESK. V was pared by 0 bases and J by 1 base, with 9 bases between. The CDR3 loop spans 15 amino acids.

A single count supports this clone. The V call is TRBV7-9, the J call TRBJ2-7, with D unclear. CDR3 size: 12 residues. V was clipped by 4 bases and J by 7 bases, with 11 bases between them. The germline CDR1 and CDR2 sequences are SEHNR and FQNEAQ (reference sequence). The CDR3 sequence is CASSSAYKEQYF. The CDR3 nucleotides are TGTGCCAGCAGCTCCGCTTATAAGGAGCAGTACTTC. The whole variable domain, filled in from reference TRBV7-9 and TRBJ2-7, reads DTGVSQNPRHKITKRGQNVTFRCDPISEHNRLYWYRQTLGQGPEFLTYFQNEAQLEKSRLLSDRFSAERPKGSFSTLEIQRTEQGDSAMYLCASSSAYKEQYFGPGTRLTVT.

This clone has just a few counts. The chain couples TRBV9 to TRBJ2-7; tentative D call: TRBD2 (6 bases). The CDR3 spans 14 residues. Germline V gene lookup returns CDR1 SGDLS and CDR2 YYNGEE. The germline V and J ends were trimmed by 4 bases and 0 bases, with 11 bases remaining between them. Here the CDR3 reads CASSHRENSYEQYF. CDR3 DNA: TGTGCCAGCAGCCATCGGGAGAACTCCTACGAGCAGTACTTC.

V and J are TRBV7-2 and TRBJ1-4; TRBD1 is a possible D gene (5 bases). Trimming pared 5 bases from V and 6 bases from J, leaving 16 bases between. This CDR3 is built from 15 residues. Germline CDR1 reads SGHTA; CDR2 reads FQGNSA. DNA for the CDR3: TGTGCCAGCAGCCCCGACAGCCCCCGGCATGAAAAACTGTTTTTT. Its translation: CASSPDSPRHEKLFF.

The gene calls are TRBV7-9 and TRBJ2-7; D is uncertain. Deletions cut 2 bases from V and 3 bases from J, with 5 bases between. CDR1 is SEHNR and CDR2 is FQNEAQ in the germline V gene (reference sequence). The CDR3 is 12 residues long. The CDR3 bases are TGTGCCAGCAGCTTAAGTTACTACGAGCAGTACTTC. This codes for CASSLSYYEQYF.

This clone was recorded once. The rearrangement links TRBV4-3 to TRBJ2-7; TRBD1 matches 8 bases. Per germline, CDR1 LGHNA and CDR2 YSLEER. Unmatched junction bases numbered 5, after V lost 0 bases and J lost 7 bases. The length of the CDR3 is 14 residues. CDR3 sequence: CASSQDRRGLEQYF. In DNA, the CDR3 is TGCGCCAGCAGCCAAGATCGCAGGGGGCTTGAGCAGTACTTC.

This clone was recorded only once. The CDR3 bases are TGTGCCAGCAGTGGACTAGCGGGGACGAACACCGGGGAGCTGTTTTTT. This gives the protein CASSGLAGTNTGELFF. The V gene is TRBV6-1, the J gene TRBJ2-2, with TRBD2 identical over 11 bases. This CDR3 has 16 residues. Germline V CDR1 and CDR2: MNHNS, SASEGT. Unmatched junction bases numbered 1, after V lost 4 bases and J lost 0 bases.

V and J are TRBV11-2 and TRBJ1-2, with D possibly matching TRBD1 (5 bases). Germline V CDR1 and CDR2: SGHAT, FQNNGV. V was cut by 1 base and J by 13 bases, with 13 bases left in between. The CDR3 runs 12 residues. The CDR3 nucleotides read TGTGCCAGCAGCTTAGTAGGGGACCCCGGCACCTTC. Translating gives CASSLVGDPGTF.

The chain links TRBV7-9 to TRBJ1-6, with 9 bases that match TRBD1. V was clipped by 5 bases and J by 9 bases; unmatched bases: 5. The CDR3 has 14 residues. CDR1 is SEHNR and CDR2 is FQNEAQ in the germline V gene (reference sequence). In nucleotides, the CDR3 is TGTGCCAGCAGCATGACAGGGGGACGTTCACCCCTCCACTTT. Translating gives CASSMTGGRSPLHF. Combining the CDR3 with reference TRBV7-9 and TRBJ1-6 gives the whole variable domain DTGVSQNPRHKITKRGQNVTFRCDPISEHNRLYWYRQTLGQGPEFLTYFQNEAQLEKSRLLSDRFSAERPKGSFSTLEIQRTEQGDSAMYLCASSMTGGRSPLHFGNGTRLTVT.